This T cell receptor beta chain derives from a study of T cell responses to AZD1222 COVID-19 vaccine. Libraries were prepared by immunoSEQ multiplex PCR; TCRdb keeps only in-frame clonotypes and omits some of them. Among 120,000 or so clones listed, 89% were seen once. Germline V gene data show CDR1 as LNHDA and CDR2 as SQIVND (reference sequence). This CDR3 is built from 13 residues. Trimming took 3 bases from V and 8 from J, leaving 13 bases between them. The TCR comes from an adult in good health. The chain couples TRBV19 to TRBJ1-2, with D tentatively TRBD1 (5 bases). Sequences were derived from peripheral blood, sampled on day 0 of AZD1222 vaccination. CDR3 in DNA: TGTGCCAGTAGTATTTCTGGGACTCGCGGCTACACCTTC. Its translation is CASSISGTRGYTF.